This T cell receptor (beta chain) was found in a study of shared clonotypes between healthy human individuals (dated by TCRdb to 2018 to 2020). About the study as a whole: The cohort included three men and a couple of women between 18 and 49 years of age. Different laboratories and diverse techniques were used to prepare libraries and sequence TCR repertoires, to increase sequencing depth and limit assay-specific biases. For each donor, CD4 naive and CD4 memory were each run on three plates, CD8 naive on two plates, and CD8 memory on one plate. Leukapheresis yielded between about 0.9 and 9 billion PBMCs per donor. To estimate repertoire size and how much clonotype sharing occurs between individuals, the study deeply sequenced the blood TCR repertoires of several healthy adults. Summary of the overall study and its limitations: The genetic and exposure-history diversity represented was limited by the small number of donors. Sampling was limited to blood, and TCR repertoires in tissue likely differ from TCR repertoires in blood. When a handful of donors were compared, the shared fraction of clonotypes was about 5% for naive CD4, less than 4% for naive CD8, roughly 2.5% for memory CD4, and approximately 0.4% for memory CD8. Higher generation probabilities were observed for clonotypes shared by all four sorted-subset donors than for non-shared clonotypes. Larger estimated clonotype richness was generally found for naive subsets than for memory subsets. Pairwise subsampling led to the expectation that sequencing depth would affect the degree of clonotype sharing among donors. Rarefaction of sorted-subset datasets indicated incomplete sequencing despite the large sequencing depth.

This clone was recorded once. This clone's antigen is unknown. No much larger clone exists at a distance of one base, and base qualities are not known. Using the deep immunoSEQ assay, multiplex PCR amplified TCR CDR3 regions from genomic DNA. Extracted genomic DNA from each cell subset was distributed evenly across all wells of several immunoSEQ 96-well plates, and each plate was treated as a replicate. Each replicate PCR for sorted subsets received 150 to 250 ng genomic DNA, equal to about 30,000 T cell genomes. The purified libraries were quantified using a Qubit 3.0 fluorometer, sized with a Bioanalyzer 2100, and then quantified again using the KAPA Library Quantification kit. A separate single-read 150-cycle Illumina NextSeq 550 flow cell was used to sequence each immunoSEQ 96-well plate. As for how the authors treated the data: Because the immunoSEQ output held only junctional sequences and lacked quality scores, the filtering could not match the filtering applied to full-length reads. Sequences were annotated with PyIR, a Python wrapper for IgBLAST v1.9, using IMGT germline references to assign V/J genes and CDR3. Reads were filtered out if the reads had weak V/J assignments (E-value above 1e-6), no CDR3, stop codons, out-of-frame junctions, or ambiguous translated residues. V3J clonotypes were defined by identical inferred V gene, J gene, and CDR3 amino acid sequence. The percentage overlap between two repertoires was calculated by dividing the number of shared unique clonotypes by the size of the smaller repertoire. Repertoire richness was assessed with RTK rarefaction, the Chao1 estimator, and Recon v2.1 estimates of unobserved clonotypes. OLGA was used to compute generation probabilities for all TCRbeta clonotypes that the gDNA method yielded from a handful of donors. This is the immuneACCESS table as TCRdb keeps it, with only in-frame sequences that have V and J called. A part of the clones is gone; compared with another copy, unresolved V genes explain less than half, and the rest is unexplained. That table is the source of V, J and clone size, and D and trimming were worked out from the DNA. Across this sample there are some 2.1 million clones, with 85% to 95% seen only once. More than 0.95% of the sample comes from the top ten.

For the CD8 naive samples, CD45RO-negative cells were positively selected for CCR7, yielding a CD45RA+CCR7+ population from which TemRA cells were excluded. The donors were healthy, HIV-negative adults who had no recently reported acute infections or vaccinations. Every donor was a Caucasian adult residing in Nashville, Tennessee, USA. Blood was collected by leukapheresis, and PBMCs were isolated by Ficoll-Histopaque density gradient centrifugation and then cryopreserved in liquid nitrogen vapor phase. Purity and quantity of every magnetically sorted T cell population were checked by analytical flow cytometry. Each sorted fraction had its genomic DNA isolated and then quantified by UV absorbance on a Nanodrop 2000c. The CDR3 measures 13 amino acids from cysteine to phenylalanine. Left in the record is the CDR3 DNA by itself, 39 bases read in frame from the first base. V is pared back by 4 bases and J by 3 bases, with 11 bases lying between the germline termini. The germline V gene provides CDR1 SGHRS and CDR2 YFSETQ.

What was sequenced was naive CD8+ T cells sorted from blood. This specimen's cell subset or site label, per the study, means: CD45RA+CCR7+. The sequence came from a man younger than 35 in good health. The chain was built from TRBV5-1 and TRBJ2-7; the D segment could be TRBD1, given 5 matching bases. This receptor has the CDR3 CASSKDISYEQYF. In nucleotide form, the sequence is TGCGCCAGCAGCAAGGACATTAGCTACGAGCAGTACTTC.